The rows below give T cell receptor beta chains drawn from one sample of a study of blood T cell repertoires in COVID-19. Sequencing was performed with immunoSEQ multiplex PCR; in TCRdb, only in-frame clones are kept and a portion is missing. Of roughly 180,000 clones detected, about four fifths appear once; the ten largest clones hold approximately 7.6%. Sequenced material: peripheral blood. These receptors all come from a woman between 55 and 75 years old with COVID-19, enrolled during active disease. Each CDR3 is given with its conserved first and last residue. A D gene is named only where the DNA matches it firmly. Size values are once, few and many counts, or a class for expanded clones, and some rows have none.

j_call	clone_size	v_call	d_call	cdr3_nt	cdr3_aa
TRBJ2-3	.	TRBV7-2	.	TGTGCCAGCAGCCTAAGTGATACGCAGTATTTT	CASSLSDTQYF
TRBJ2-1	.	TRBV30	.	TGTGCCTGGGGAAGGGGGGGACATGAGCAGTTCTTC	CAWGRGGHEQFF
TRBJ2-7	.	TRBV15	TRBD1	TGTGCCACCAGCAGAGAAAGAACAGGGGGCTCCTACGAGCAGTACTTC	CATSRERTGGSYEQYF
TRBJ1-5	.	TRBV5-5	.	TGTGCCAGCAGCTTGGAACATACGGGACTAGGCCAGCATTTT	CASSLEHTGLGQHF
TRBJ2-5	.	TRBV5-1	TRBD2	TGCGCCAGCAGCCTAAGTACGATCTTGGGCGGGGGGGTAGAGACCCAGTACTTC	CASSLSTILGGGVETQYF
TRBJ1-5	once	TRBV7-9	TRBD1	TGTGCCAGCAGCTTAGGTGGGGGGACAGGGGTATCCCAGCCCCAGCATTTT	CASSLGGGTGVSQPQHF
TRBJ1-2	.	TRBV3-1/TRBV3-2	.	TGTGCCAGCAGCCAAGATCTACAGCCTACTTATGGCTACACCTTC	CASSQDLQPTYGYTF
TRBJ1-2	.	TRBV28	.	TGTGCCAGCAGTTGGGGTACAGGGTTTGGCTACACCTTC	CASSWGTGFGYTF
TRBJ2-2	.	TRBV9	.	TGTGCCAGCAGCGTAGCAGTGAACACCGGGGAGCTGTTCTTT	CASSVAVNTGELFF
TRBJ2-1	.	TRBV19	TRBD2	TGTGCCAGTAGTATAGTCCCTAGCGGGAGGGGCTCCTACAATGAGCAGTTCTTC	CASSIVPSGRGSYNEQFF
TRBJ2-3	.	TRBV19	TRBD1	TGTGCCAGTAGTCCGGGACAGGGTCGGGCAGATACGCAGTATTTT	CASSPGQGRADTQYF
TRBJ1-6	.	TRBV18	.	TGTGCCAGCTCACCGACCGGGACATCGGTCAATAATTCACCCCTCCACTTT	CASSPTGTSVNNSPLHF
TRBJ2-7	.	TRBV9	.	TGTGCCAGCAGCGTAGCAGGGGGAGGTTCCTACGAGCAGTACTTC	CASSVAGGGSYEQYF
TRBJ2-3	once	TRBV29-1	.	TGCAGCGTATACCCCAGGGGCACAGATACGCAGTATTTT	CSVYPRGTDTQYF
TRBJ1-1	.	TRBV2	TRBD1	TGTGCCAGCACCCGGGACAGGGTAAGCACTGAAGCTTTCTTT	CASTRDRVSTEAFF
TRBJ2-3	few	TRBV6-2/TRBV6-3	TRBD2	TGTGCCAGCAGTTACTCACCGGGACTAGCGGGAGGGAGCACAGATACGCAGTATTTT	CASSYSPGLAGGSTDTQYF
TRBJ1-5	once	TRBV4-1	TRBD1	TGCGCCAGCAGTTACCGGACAGGGCAACAGCCCCAGCATTTT	CASSYRTGQQPQHF
TRBJ1-4	.	TRBV5-6	.	TGTGCCAGCAGCTTAAGAGCGCCAGCTAATGAAAAACTGTTTTTT	CASSLRAPANEKLFF
TRBJ1-2	.	TRBV6-2/TRBV6-3	.	TGTGCCAGCAGTTATCGGCCTGGGCAGCTCTATGGCTACACCTTC	CASSYRPGQLYGYTF
TRBJ2-5	.	TRBV11-3	TRBD2	TGTGCCAGCAGCTTAGGCGGGAGTCAAGAGACCCAGTACTTC	CASSLGGSQETQYF
TRBJ2-1	.	TRBV24-1	TRBD2	TGTGCCACCTCCGGGACAGGGAGGACTAGCGGGGGGAATGAGCAGTTCTTC	CATSGTGRTSGGNEQFF
TRBJ2-2	.	TRBV5-6	.	TGTGCCAGCAGCTTGGATCGGGGGACCGGGGAGCTGTTTTTT	CASSLDRGTGELFF
TRBJ1-1	few	TRBV12-3/TRBV12-4	.	TGTGCCAGCAGTTTGAGCGGGGGGGAAGCTTTCTTT	CASSLSGGEAFF